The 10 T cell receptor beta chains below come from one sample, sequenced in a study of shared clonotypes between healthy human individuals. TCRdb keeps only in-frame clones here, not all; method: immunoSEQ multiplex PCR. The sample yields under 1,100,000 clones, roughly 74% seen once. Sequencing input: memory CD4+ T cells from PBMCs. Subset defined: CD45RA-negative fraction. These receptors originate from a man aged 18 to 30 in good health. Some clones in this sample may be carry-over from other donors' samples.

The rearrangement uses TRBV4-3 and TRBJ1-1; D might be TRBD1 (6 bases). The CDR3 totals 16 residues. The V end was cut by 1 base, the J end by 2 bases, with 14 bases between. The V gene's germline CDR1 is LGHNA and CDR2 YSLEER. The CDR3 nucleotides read TGCGCCAGCAGCCAAGGTGCAGGGGCCACCAACACTGAAGCTTTCTTT. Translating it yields CASSQGAGATNTEAFF.

In nucleotides, the CDR3 is TGTGCCAGTAGCACCATCACAGGGGGCGCGGGGAATCAGCCCCAGCATTTT. This gives the protein CASSTITGGAGNQPQHF. J is TRBJ1-5 and V is TRBV19; TRBD1 matches at 9 bases. This CDR3 has 17 residues. After removal of 6 bases from V and 4 bases from J, the junction contained 13 bases not matched to a gene. The germline V gene has CDR1 LNHDA and CDR2 SQIVND (reference sequence).

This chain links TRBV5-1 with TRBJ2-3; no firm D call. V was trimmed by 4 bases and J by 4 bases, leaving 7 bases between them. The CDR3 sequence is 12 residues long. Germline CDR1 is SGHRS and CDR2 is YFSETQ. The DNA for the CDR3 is TGCGCCAGCAGCCCCTTATCAGATACGCAGTATTTT. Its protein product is CASSPLSDTQYF.

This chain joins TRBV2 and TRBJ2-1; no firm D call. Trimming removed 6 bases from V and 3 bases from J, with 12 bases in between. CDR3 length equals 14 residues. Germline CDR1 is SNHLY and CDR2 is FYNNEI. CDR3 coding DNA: TGTGCCAGCAGCCCCGAGGTAGTCTACAATGAGCAGTTCTTC. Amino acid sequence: CASSPEVVYNEQFF.

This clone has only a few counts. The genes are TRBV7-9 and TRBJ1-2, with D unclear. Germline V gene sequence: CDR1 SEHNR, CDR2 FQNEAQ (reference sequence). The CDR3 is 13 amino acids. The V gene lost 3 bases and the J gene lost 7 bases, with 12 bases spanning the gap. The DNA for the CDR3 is TGTGCCAGCAGCTTTAGCGAGTGGCGTGGCTACACCTTC. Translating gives CASSFSEWRGYTF.

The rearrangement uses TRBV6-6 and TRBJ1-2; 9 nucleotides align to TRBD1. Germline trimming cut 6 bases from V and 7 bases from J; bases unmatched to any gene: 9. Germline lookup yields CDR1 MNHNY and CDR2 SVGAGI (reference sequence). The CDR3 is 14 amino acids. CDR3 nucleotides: TGTGCCAGCAGGGGACAGGGATTGTTCTTTGGCTACACCTTC. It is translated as CASRGQGLFFGYTF.

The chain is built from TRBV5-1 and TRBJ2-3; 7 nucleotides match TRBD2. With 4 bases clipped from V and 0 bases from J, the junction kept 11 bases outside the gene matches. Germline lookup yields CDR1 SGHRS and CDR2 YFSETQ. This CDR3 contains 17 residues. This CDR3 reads CASSTGASGASTDTQYF. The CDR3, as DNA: TGCGCCAGCAGCACGGGAGCTAGCGGAGCTAGCACAGATACGCAGTATTTT. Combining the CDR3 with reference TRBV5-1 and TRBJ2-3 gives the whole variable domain KAGVTQTPRYLIKTRGQQVTLSCSPISGHRSVSWYQQTPGQGLQFLFEYFSETQRNKGNFPGRFSGRQFSNSRSEMNVSTLELGDSALYLCASSTGASGASTDTQYFGPGTRLTVL.

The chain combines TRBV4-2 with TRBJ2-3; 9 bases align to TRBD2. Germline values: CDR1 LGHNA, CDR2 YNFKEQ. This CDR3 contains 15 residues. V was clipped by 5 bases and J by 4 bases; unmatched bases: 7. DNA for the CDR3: TGTGCCAGCAGCTCTCGGACTAGCGAGGCAGATACGCAGTATTTT. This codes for CASSSRTSEADTQYF.

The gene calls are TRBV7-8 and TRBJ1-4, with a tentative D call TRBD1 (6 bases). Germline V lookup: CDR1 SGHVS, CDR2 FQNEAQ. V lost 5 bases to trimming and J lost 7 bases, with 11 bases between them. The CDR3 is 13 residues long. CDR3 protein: CASSTRDTEKLFF. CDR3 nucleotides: TGTGCCAGCAGCACCCGGGACACTGAAAAACTGTTTTTT.

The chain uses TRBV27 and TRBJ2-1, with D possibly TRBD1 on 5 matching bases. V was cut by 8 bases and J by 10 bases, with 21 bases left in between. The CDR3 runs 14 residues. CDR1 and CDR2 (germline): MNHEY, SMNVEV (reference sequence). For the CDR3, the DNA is TGTGCCAGCCGAAGGGGTGGAGCCCGCCCCGAGCAGTTCTTC. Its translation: CASRRGGARPEQFF.